The next 29 T cell receptor beta chains were all read from a single sample in a study of human T cells and chemical hapten exposure. Noted time point: patch test 2, 6 weeks after DPC sensitization. Treatment specified: therapeutic diphenylcyclopropenone sensitization with weekly scalp DPC. Each CDR3 protein is one row after TCRdb ran MiXCR on the RACE reads. The sample carries more than 110,000 distinct CDR3 sequences, 12% recorded once. The source was whole blood, collected in connection with sensitization to the hapten diphenylcyclopropenone (DPC). Receptors originate from a woman aged 45-60 years with alopecia areata. Some clones in this sample may be carry-over from other donors' samples.

V usage is TRBV6-5 and J usage is TRBJ2-2; D remains unclear. V lost 7 bases and J lost 3, with 6 bases in between. The CDR3 contains 12 residues. Germline CDR1 is MNHEY and CDR2 is SVGAGI. The CDR3 here is CASTRDTGELFF. The CDR3 nucleotides are TGTGCCAGCACCCGGGACACCGGGGAGCTGTTTTTT.

This clonotype was seen many times. The chain links TRBV5-6 to TRBJ2-1, with D possibly TRBD2 on 6 matching bases. Germline V CDR1 and CDR2: SGHDT, YYEEEE. V was cut by 3 bases and J by 5 bases, with 12 bases left in between. This CDR3 spans 14 amino acids. The chain's CDR3 is CASSSGLGHNEQFF. The CDR3 nucleotides are TGTGCCAGCAGCTCGGGACTTGGCCACAATGAGCAGTTCTTC.

This clonotype occurred many times. The V gene is TRBV27, the J gene TRBJ1-5, with 7 nucleotides matching TRBD1. V lost 6 bases, J lost 7 bases, and 9 bases stayed unmatched. The CDR3 sequence is 14 residues long. Germline V gene data show CDR1 as MNHEY and CDR2 as SMNVEV (reference sequence). DNA of the CDR3: TGTGCCAGCAGGGACACAGGGGAAGGCCAGCCCCAGCATTTT. Its translation: CASRDTGEGQPQHF.

V and J are TRBV6-5 and TRBJ2-7; D might be TRBD1 or TRBD2, each matching 5 bases. The germline V and J ends were trimmed by 0 bases and 2 bases, with 14 bases remaining between them. This CDR3 spans 16 amino acids. The germline gives CDR1 MNHEY, CDR2 SVGAGI. CDR3 residues: CASSYSKWGRAYEQYF. The CDR3 nucleotides are TGTGCCAGCAGTTACTCGAAGTGGGGACGAGCCTACGAGCAGTACTTC.

This rearrangement joins TRBV2 to TRBJ2-1; 11 bases are shared with TRBD2. Germline CDR1 reads SNHLY; CDR2 reads FYNNEI. After removal of 7 bases from V and 4 bases from J, the junction contained 6 bases not matched to a gene. The CDR3 has 15 amino acids. As DNA, the CDR3 is TGTGCCAGCAAACTAGCGGGAGTACCGTACAATGAGCAGTTCTTC. Translating gives CASKLAGVPYNEQFF.

This clonotype has only a few counts. The rearrangement links TRBV19 to TRBJ2-1; 7 positions agree with TRBD2. Germline loops: CDR1 LNHDA, CDR2 SQIVND (reference sequence). This CDR3 is built from 10 residues. With V trimmed by 11 bases and J by 7 bases, 2 bases remained unmatched. Here the CDR3 DNA reads TGTGCCCCCGGGGGGAATGAGCAGTTCTTC. The encoded protein is CAPGGNEQFF.

In this sample, this clonotype turned up a few times. CDR3 region: CASGGTGGLRATNEKLFF. The CDR3 DNA follows: TGTGCCAGTGGCGGGACGGGCGGTTTGAGGGCAACTAATGAAAAACTGTTTTTT. This sequence joins TRBV28 and TRBJ1-4; D perhaps matches TRBD1 (5 bases). The CDR3 length is 18 residues. V was clipped by 9 bases and J by 0 bases, with 23 bases between them. The germline V gene has CDR1 MDHEN and CDR2 SYDVKM.

This clonotype came up many times. This chain uses TRBV21-1 with TRBJ1-5; TRBD1 is the table's D call, not checked against the DNA. TRBV21-1 corresponds to a pseudogene. This CDR3 is 11 amino acids long. CDR3 nucleotide sequence: TGTGCCAGCAGCAGGGGCCTGCCCCAGCATTTT. Translating gives CASSRGLPQHF.

Many counts were recorded for this clonotype. V is TRBV12-3 or TRBV12-4 and J is TRBJ1-1; no reliable D call. CDR3 length equals 13 residues. V was trimmed by 7 bases and J by 3 bases, leaving 12 bases between them. For the CDR3, the DNA is TGTGCCAGCACCCCCCTAGTTGACACTGAAGCTTTCTTT. This sequence encodes CASTPLVDTEAFF.

This clonotype was observed many times. V is TRBV29-1 and J is TRBJ2-4, with 7 bases that match TRBD2. The length of the CDR3 is 13 residues. After removal of 1 base from V and 8 bases from J, the junction contained 5 bases not matched to a gene. CDR1 and CDR2 from the germline V gene are SQVTM and ANQGSEA. Here the CDR3 reads CSVEAPGRDIQYF. CDR3 nucleotide sequence: TGCAGCGTTGAAGCTCCAGGGAGGGACATTCAGTACTTC.

This sequence joins TRBV5-1 and TRBJ2-3, with a tentative D call TRBD1 (5 bases). Germline CDR1 is SGHRS and CDR2 is YFSETQ. Trimming shortened V by 0 bases and J by 0 bases, and 14 bases separated the two germline ends. The CDR3 runs 17 residues. CDR3 protein: CASSLVPLGASTDTQYF. Written as DNA, the CDR3 is TGCGCCAGCAGCTTGGTACCCCTTGGGGCTAGCACAGATACGCAGTATTTT.

This clonotype was counted a few times. V usage is TRBV7-2 and J usage is TRBJ1-6, with 7 bases that match TRBD1. Germline trimming cut 5 bases from V and 11 bases from J; bases unmatched to any gene: 9. The CDR3 sequence is 14 residues long. Germline V gene lookup returns CDR1 SGHTA and CDR2 FQGNSA. This CDR3 is CASSLTGPGTPLHF. The CDR3 DNA reads TGTGCCAGCAGCCTGACAGGGCCTGGGACACCCCTCCACTTT.

V gene TRBV24-1 combines with J gene TRBJ1-5; 7 bases fit TRBD1. Germline CDR1 is KGHDR and CDR2 is SFDVKD. This CDR3 is 15 amino acids long. The junction had 3 bases not matched to a gene; V was cut back by 3 bases and J by 2 bases. The CDR3 DNA is TGTGCCACCAGTGATCAGGGGGGTGGCAATCAGCCCCAGCATTTT. This sequence encodes CATSDQGGGNQPQHF.

The V gene is TRBV21-1, the J gene TRBJ2-7; the table's D call of TRBD1 was not tested on the DNA. TRBV21-1 is described as a pseudogene. This CDR3 is built from 15 residues. CDR3 loop: CASSKPTGHSYGQYF. CDR3 nucleotide sequence: TGTGCCAGCAGCAAACCCACAGGACACTCCTACGGGCAGTACTTC.

This clonotype was recorded at least ten times. The V gene is TRBV29-1, the J gene TRBJ2-3, with D unclear. Germline V gene lookup returns CDR1 SQVTM and CDR2 ANQGSEA. V dropped 4 bases and J dropped 2 bases, with 7 bases sitting between them. The CDR3 contains 12 residues. For the CDR3, the DNA is TGCAGCGTTGTAACAGACACAGATACGCAGTATTTT. It specifies CSVVTDTDTQYF.

V gene TRBV19 combines with J gene TRBJ2-1; a possible D gene is TRBD2 (5 bases). Trimming stripped 8 bases from V and 0 bases from J, with 11 bases between. Germline CDR1 is LNHDA and CDR2 is SQIVND (reference sequence). CDR3 length: 14 residues. The CDR3 sequence is CASGGLSSYNEQFF. The CDR3 nucleotides are TGTGCCAGTGGCGGGCTAAGCTCCTACAATGAGCAGTTCTTC.

This clonotype was seen at least ten times. The chain combines TRBV29-1 with TRBJ2-5; D is undetermined. Germline V lookup: CDR1 SQVTM, CDR2 ANQGSEA. There are 13 residues in the CDR3. Trimming pared 5 bases from V and 3 bases from J, leaving 13 bases between. The CDR3 loop is CSVSSYSKETQYF. As DNA, the CDR3 is TGCAGCGTTTCGTCTTACTCCAAAGAGACCCAGTACTTC.

The gene calls are TRBV27 and TRBJ2-5, with D unresolved. The CDR3 has 15 residues. Trimming cost V 3 bases and J 5 bases, with 16 bases left between them. Germline V gene data show CDR1 as MNHEY and CDR2 as SMNVEV (reference sequence). The CDR3 DNA is TGTGCCAGCAGTTTCGAATATCAGGTTGGGGAGACCCAGTACTTC. It specifies CASSFEYQVGETQYF.

Many counts were recorded for this clonotype. The chain links TRBV7-9 to TRBJ1-5; the D is unclear. The CDR3 loop spans 13 amino acids. Germline CDR1 and CDR2: SEHNR and FQNEAQ (reference sequence). Deletions cut 5 bases from V and 1 base from J, with 6 bases between. The CDR3, as DNA: TGTGCCAGCAGCCAGACGAGCAATCAGCCCCAGCATTTT. It specifies CASSQTSNQPQHF.

This rearrangement joins TRBV20-1 to TRBJ2-1, with D possibly being TRBD2 (6 bases). The CDR3 spans 14 residues. V lost 3 bases and J 9 bases, leaving 18 bases between the germline ends. The germline V gene has CDR1 DFQATT and CDR2 SNEGSKA (reference sequence). The CDR3 loop reads CSARGDSRPSEQFF. The CDR3 coding sequence is TGCAGTGCTAGGGGGGACTCGCGTCCCTCTGAGCAGTTCTTC.

This clonotype was observed a handful of times. The CDR3 region is CASSFDSLTYGYTF. CDR3 nucleotides: TGTGCCAGCAGCTTCGACAGTTTAACCTATGGCTACACCTTC. The J gene is TRBJ1-2, the V gene TRBV7-9, with a weak D call TRBD1 (5 bases). CDR1 and CDR2 from the germline V gene are SEHNR and FQNEAQ (reference sequence). V was trimmed by 3 bases and J by 4 bases, leaving 12 bases between them. This CDR3 contains 14 residues.

The chain carries TRBV5-4 and TRBJ2-7; D might be TRBD1 (6 bases). V was pared by 4 bases and J by 4 bases, with 15 bases between. The germline V gene encodes CDR1 SGHNT and CDR2 YYREEE (reference sequence). The length of the CDR3 is 14 residues. CDR3 loop: CASSLLTGPYEQYF. CDR3 in DNA: TGTGCCAGCAGCCTTCTGACAGGACCTTACGAGCAGTACTTC.

This clonotype was found a few times. The chain links TRBV19 to TRBJ1-4; possible D gene TRBD1, 5 bases. Germline values: CDR1 LNHDA, CDR2 SQIVND (reference sequence). V was shortened by 0 bases and J by 4 bases, with 12 bases between the two germline ends. CDR3 length: 16 amino acids. CDR3 in DNA: TGTGCCAGTAGTATAGATCGGGGGGGTATTAATGAAAAACTGTTTTTT. Translation gives CASSIDRGGINEKLFF.

This clonotype was observed many times. This chain links TRBV5-1 with TRBJ1-4, with unresolved D. The germline CDR1 and CDR2 sequences are SGHRS and YFSETQ. Deletions cut 0 bases from V and 0 bases from J, with 9 bases between. This CDR3 is built from 16 residues. CDR3 sequence reads: CASSLVPTATNEKLFF. CDR3 nucleotide sequence: TGCGCCAGCAGCTTGGTACCCACTGCAACTAATGAAAAACTGTTTTTT.

Notes on this clonotype: A junction boundary mismatches the germline segment, possibly from a read error. This sequence joins TRBV6-6 and TRBJ1-3; D not resolved. Germline assignment: CDR1 MNHNY and CDR2 SVGAGI (reference sequence). The CDR3 totals 14 residues. CDR3 in DNA: TGTGCCAGCAGTTACTCTGGCGAGGGAAACACCATGTATTTT. Translating it yields CASSYSGEGNTMYF.

Only a few counts were recorded for this clonotype. The CDR3 region is CASSRVGTNTDTQYF. For the CDR3, the DNA is TGTGCCAGCAGCAGAGTCGGGACTAACACAGATACGCAGTATTTT. The chain joins TRBV7-3 to TRBJ2-3; 7 positions agree with TRBD2. The CDR3 totals 15 residues. Germline V gene sequence: CDR1 SGHTA, CDR2 FQGTGA. J was trimmed by 2 bases and V by 5 bases; bases with no gene match: 7.

This clonotype has only a few counts. This chain links TRBV12-3 or TRBV12-4 with TRBJ1-5; D not resolved. Trimming left V 5 bases short and J 5 bases short, with 10 bases between. The CDR3 spans 13 residues. The CDR3 here is CASSRGRHQPQHF. The CDR3, as DNA: TGTGCCAGCAGTCGCGGACGCCATCAGCCCCAGCATTTT.

This clonotype was counted many times. The chain joins TRBV19 to TRBJ1-4; no definite D call. CDR1 and CDR2 (germline): LNHDA, SQIVND (reference sequence). The V gene lost 6 bases and the J gene lost 8 bases, with 13 bases spanning the gap. The CDR3 contains 13 residues. CDR3 in amino acids: CASSPPPEEKLFF. The CDR3 DNA sequence: TGTGCCAGTAGCCCCCCTCCCGAGGAAAAACTGTTTTTT.

This clonotype was found a few times. CDR3 in DNA: TGTGCCAGCTCACGGGACAGGGATAGCAATCAGCCCCAGCATTTT. Amino acids: CASSRDRDSNQPQHF. The rearrangement uses TRBV18 and TRBJ1-5; 9 nucleotides align to TRBD1. J gave up 0 bases and V 4 bases, and 1 base lay outside the gene matches. The CDR3 has 15 residues. Germline V gene lookup returns CDR1 KGHSH and CDR2 LQKENI. The complete variable domain, with remaining parts taken from reference TRBV18 and TRBJ1-5, reads NAGVMQNPRHLVRRRGQEARLRCSPMKGHSHVYWYRQLPEEGLKFMVYLQKENIIDESGMPKERFSAEFPKEGPSILRIQQVVRGDSAAYFCASSRDRDSNQPQHFGDGTRLSIL.